This TCR beta chain is drawn from a study of cytomegalovirus exposure and HLA in healthy donors. Findings and limits, study-wide: According to the study, around 180 TCR beta chains were cytomegalovirus-associated.

CDR1 SGHTS and CDR2 YDEGEE come from the germline V gene. With 0 bases removed from V and 3 bases from J, the gap between germline ends came to 10 bases. The length of the CDR3 is 14 residues. The PCR was carried out with 60 Vbeta primers and 13 Jbeta primers. Sequencing used immunoSEQ multiplex PCR; TCRdb keeps in-frame clones, though not all of them. The data show about 180,000 clones, with 79% seen just once and roughly 0.76% held by the top ten. Worth noting for this clone: Its antigen is currently unknown.

The sequenced sample consisted of PBMCs. This receptor was taken from a woman between 40 and 50 years old in good health and CMV-seronegative. J is TRBJ2-7 and V is TRBV5-8; TRBD1 is a possible D gene (6 bases). The CDR3 bases are TGTGCCAGCAGCTTGGCCAGGGGAAACTACGAGCAGTACTTC. It is translated as CASSLARGNYEQYF.